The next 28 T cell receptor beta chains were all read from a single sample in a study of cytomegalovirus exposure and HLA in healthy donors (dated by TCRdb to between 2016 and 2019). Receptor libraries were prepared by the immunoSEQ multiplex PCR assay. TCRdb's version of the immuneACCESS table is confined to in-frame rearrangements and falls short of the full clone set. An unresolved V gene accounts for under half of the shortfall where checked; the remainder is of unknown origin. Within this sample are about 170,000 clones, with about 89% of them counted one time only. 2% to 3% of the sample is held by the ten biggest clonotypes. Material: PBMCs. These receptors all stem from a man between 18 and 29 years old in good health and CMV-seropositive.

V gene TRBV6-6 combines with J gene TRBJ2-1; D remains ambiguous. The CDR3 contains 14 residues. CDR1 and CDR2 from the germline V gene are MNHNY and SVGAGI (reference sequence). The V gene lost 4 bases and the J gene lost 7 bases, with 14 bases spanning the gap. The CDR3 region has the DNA TGTGCCAGCAGTTTACTCGATGTTGAGAATGAGCAGTTCTTC. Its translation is CASSLLDVENEQFF.

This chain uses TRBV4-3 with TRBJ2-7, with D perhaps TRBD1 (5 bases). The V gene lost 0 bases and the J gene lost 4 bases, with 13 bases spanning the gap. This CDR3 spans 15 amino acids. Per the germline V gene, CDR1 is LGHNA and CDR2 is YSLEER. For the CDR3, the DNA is TGCGCCAGCAGCCAAGATCCCCAGGGTGGGTACGAGCAGTACTTC. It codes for CASSQDPQGGYEQYF.

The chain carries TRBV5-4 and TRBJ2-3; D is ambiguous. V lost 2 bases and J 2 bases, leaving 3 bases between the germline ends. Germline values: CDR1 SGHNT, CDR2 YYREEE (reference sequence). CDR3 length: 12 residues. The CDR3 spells CASSFYTDTQYF. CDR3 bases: TGTGCCAGCAGCTTCTACACAGATACGCAGTATTTT.

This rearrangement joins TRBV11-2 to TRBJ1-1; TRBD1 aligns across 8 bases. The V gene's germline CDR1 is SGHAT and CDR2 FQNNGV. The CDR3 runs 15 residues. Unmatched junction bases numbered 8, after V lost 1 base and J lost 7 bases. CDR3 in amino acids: CASSLAGQAGGEAFF. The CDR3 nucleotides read TGTGCCAGCAGCTTAGCGGGACAGGCAGGTGGTGAAGCTTTCTTT. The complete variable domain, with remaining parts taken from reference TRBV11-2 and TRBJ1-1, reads EAGVAQSPRYKIIEKRQSVAFWCNPISGHATLYWYQQILGQGPKLLIQFQNNGVVDDSQLPKDRFSAERLKGVDSTLKIQPAKLEDSAVYLCASSLAGQAGGEAFFGQGTRLTVV.

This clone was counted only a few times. The CDR3 nucleotides read TGTGCCAGCAGCGACAGGGGTGGGACCTACGAGCAGTACTTC. Translation: CASSDRGGTYEQYF. V and J are TRBV28 and TRBJ2-7, with TRBD1 matching over 8 bases. Germline V CDR1 and CDR2: MDHEN, SYDVKM. This CDR3 has 14 amino acids. V trimming: 6 bases; J trimming: 2 bases; junction bases outside the gene matches: 6.

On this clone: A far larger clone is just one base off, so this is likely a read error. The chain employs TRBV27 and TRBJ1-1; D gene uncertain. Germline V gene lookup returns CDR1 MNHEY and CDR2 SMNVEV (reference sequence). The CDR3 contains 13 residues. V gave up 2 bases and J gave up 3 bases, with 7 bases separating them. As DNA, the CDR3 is TGTGCCAGCAGTTTAGGCGGGGACACTGAAGCTTTCTTT. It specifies CASSLGGDTEAFF.

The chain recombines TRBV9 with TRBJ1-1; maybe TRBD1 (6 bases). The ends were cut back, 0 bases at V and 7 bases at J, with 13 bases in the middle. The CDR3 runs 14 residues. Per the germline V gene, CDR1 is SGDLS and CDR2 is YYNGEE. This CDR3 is CASSVVGGAGEAFF. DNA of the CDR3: TGTGCCAGCAGCGTAGTGGGGGGGGCAGGTGAAGCTTTCTTT. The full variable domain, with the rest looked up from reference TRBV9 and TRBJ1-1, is DSGVTQTPKHLITATGQRVTLRCSPRSGDLSVYWYQQSLDQGLQFLIQYYNGEERAKGNILERFSAQQFPDLHSELNLSSLELGDSALYFCASSVVGGAGEAFFGQGTRLTVV.

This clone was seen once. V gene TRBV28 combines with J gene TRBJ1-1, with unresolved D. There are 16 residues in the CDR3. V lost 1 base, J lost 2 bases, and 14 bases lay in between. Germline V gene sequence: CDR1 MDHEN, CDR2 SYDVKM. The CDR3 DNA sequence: TGTGCCAGCAGTTTATCTTCCTACTTTGTAAACACTGAAGCTTTCTTT. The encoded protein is CASSLSSYFVNTEAFF.

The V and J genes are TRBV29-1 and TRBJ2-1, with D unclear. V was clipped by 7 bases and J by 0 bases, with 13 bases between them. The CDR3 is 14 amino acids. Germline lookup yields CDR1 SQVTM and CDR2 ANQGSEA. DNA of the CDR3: TGCAGCGCTCCGGTTTTAAGCTCCTACAATGAGCAGTTCTTC. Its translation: CSAPVLSSYNEQFF.

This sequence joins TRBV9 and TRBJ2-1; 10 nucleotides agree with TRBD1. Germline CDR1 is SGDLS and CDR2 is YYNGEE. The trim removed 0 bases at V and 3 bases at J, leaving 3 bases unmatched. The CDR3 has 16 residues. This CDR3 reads CASSVGGTGVYNEQFF. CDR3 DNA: TGTGCCAGCAGCGTAGGAGGGACAGGGGTCTACAATGAGCAGTTCTTC.

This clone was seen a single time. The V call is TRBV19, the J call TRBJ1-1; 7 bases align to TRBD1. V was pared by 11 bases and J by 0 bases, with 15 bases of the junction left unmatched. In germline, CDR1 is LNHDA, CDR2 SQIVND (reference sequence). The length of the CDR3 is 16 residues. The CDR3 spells CAGTGTVNILNTEAFF. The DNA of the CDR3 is TGTGCCGGCACCGGGACAGTAAATATTTTGAACACTGAAGCTTTCTTT. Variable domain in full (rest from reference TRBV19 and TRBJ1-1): DGGITQSPKYLFRKEGQNVTLSCEQNLNHDAMYWYRQDPGQGLRLIYYSQIVNDFQKGDIAEGYSVSREKKESFPLTVTSAQKNPTAFYLCAGTGTVNILNTEAFFGQGTRLTVV.

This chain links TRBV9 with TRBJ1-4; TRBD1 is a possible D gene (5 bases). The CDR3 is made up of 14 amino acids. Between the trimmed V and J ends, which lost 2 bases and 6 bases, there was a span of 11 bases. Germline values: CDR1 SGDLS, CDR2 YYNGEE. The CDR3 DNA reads TGTGCCAGCAGCGTGGGGGGTTTGGATGAAAAACTGTTTTTT. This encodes CASSVGGLDEKLFF. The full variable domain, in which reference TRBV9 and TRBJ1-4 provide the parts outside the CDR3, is DSGVTQTPKHLITATGQRVTLRCSPRSGDLSVYWYQQSLDQGLQFLIQYYNGEERAKGNILERFSAQQFPDLHSELNLSSLELGDSALYFCASSVGGLDEKLFFGSGTQLSVL.

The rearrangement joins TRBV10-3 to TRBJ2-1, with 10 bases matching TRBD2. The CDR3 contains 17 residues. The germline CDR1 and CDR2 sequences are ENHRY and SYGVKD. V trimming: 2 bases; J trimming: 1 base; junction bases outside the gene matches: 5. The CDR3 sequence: CAISEGLAEDSYNEQFF. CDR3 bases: TGTGCCATCAGTGAGGGACTAGCGGAAGATTCCTACAATGAGCAGTTCTTC.

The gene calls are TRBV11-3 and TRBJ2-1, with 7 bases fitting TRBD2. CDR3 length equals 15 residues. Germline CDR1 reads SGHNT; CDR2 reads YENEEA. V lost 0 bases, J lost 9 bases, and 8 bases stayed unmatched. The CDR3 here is CASSLDGGKNAEQFF. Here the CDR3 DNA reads TGTGCCAGCAGCTTAGACGGGGGGAAGAATGCTGAGCAGTTCTTC.

The CDR3, as DNA: TGCGCCAGCAGTTACGGACAGGGGCAAATGAACACTGAAGCTTTCTTT. This gives the protein CASSYGQGQMNTEAFF. The chain carries TRBV5-1 and TRBJ1-1, with TRBD1 matching 9 bases. CDR1 is SGHRS, CDR2 YFSETQ, per germline. The CDR3 has 16 amino acids. V trimming: 5 bases; J trimming: 0 bases; junction bases outside the gene matches: 8.

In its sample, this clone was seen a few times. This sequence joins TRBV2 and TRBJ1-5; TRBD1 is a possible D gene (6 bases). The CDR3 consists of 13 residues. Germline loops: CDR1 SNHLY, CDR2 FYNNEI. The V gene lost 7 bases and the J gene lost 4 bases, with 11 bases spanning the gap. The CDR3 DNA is TGTGCCAGCAAACGGACAGCTAATCAGCCCCAGCATTTT. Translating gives CASKRTANQPQHF.

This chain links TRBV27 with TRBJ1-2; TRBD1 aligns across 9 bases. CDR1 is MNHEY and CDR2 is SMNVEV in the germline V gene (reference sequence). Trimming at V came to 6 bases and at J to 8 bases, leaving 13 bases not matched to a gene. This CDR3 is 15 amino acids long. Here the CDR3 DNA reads TGTGCCAGCAGGGCGACCGGGACAGGGCCCGTAGGCTACACCTTC. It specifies CASRATGTGPVGYTF.

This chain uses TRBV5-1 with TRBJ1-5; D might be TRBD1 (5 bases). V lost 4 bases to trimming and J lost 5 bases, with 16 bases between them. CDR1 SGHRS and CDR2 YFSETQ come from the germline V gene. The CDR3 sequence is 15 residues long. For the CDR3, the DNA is TGCGCCAGCAGCCCGGGAGCAGGGCAGCATCAGCCCCAGCATTTT. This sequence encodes CASSPGAGQHQPQHF. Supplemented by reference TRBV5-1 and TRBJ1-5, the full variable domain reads KAGVTQTPRYLIKTRGQQVTLSCSPISGHRSVSWYQQTPGQGLQFLFEYFSETQRNKGNFPGRFSGRQFSNSRSEMNVSTLELGDSALYLCASSPGAGQHQPQHFGDGTRLSIL.

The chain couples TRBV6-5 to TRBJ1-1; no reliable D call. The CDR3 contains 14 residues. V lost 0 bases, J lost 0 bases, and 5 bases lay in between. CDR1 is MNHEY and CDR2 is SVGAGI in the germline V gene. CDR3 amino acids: CASSYSRMNTEAFF. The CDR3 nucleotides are TGTGCCAGCAGTTACTCCAGGATGAACACTGAAGCTTTCTTT.

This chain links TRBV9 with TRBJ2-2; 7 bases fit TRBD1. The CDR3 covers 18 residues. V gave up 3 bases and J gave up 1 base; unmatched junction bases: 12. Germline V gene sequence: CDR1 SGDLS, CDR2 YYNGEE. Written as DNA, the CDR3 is TGTGCCAGCAGCGCCCGGACAGGTGACCTTTTGAACACCGGGGAGCTGTTTTTT. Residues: CASSARTGDLLNTGELFF.

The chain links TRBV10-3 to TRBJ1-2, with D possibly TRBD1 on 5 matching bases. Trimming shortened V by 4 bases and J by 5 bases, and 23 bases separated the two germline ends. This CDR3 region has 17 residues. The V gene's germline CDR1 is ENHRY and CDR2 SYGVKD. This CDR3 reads CAISGVDQGPVPYGYTF. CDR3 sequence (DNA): TGTGCCATCAGTGGGGTGGATCAGGGTCCGGTCCCTTATGGCTACACCTTC.

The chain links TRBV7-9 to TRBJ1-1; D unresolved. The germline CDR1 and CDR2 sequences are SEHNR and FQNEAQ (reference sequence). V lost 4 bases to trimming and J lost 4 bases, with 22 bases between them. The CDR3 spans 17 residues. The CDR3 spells CASSYIRPGRFGTEAFF. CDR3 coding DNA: TGTGCCAGCAGCTATATACGGCCGGGTCGATTCGGCACTGAAGCTTTCTTT.

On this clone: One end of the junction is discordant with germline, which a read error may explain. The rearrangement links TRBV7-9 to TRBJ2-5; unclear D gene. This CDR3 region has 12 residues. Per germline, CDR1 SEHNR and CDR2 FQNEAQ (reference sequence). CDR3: CASTLGGETQYF. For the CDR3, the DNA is TGTGCCAGCACCTTAGGCGGCGAGACCCAGTACTTC.

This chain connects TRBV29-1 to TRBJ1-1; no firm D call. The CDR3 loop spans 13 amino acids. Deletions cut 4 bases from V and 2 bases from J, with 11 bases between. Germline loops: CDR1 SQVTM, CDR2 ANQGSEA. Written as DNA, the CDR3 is TGCAGCGTTGTCGGCAGACTTAACACTGAAGCTTTCTTT. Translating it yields CSVVGRLNTEAFF. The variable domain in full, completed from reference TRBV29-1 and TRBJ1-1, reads SAVISQKPSRDICQRGTSLTIQCQVDSQVTMMFWYRQQPGQSLTLIATANQGSEATYESGFVIDKFPISRPNLTFSTLTVSNMSPEDSSIYLCSVVGRLNTEAFFGQGTRLTVV.

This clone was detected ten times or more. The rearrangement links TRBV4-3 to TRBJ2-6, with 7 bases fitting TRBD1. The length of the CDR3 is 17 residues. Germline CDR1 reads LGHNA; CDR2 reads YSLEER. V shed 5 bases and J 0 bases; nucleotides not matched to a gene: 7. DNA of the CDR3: TGCGCCAGCAGCGCCCGGGACAGCTTCTCTGGGGCCAACGTCCTGACTTTC. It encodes CASSARDSFSGANVLTF.

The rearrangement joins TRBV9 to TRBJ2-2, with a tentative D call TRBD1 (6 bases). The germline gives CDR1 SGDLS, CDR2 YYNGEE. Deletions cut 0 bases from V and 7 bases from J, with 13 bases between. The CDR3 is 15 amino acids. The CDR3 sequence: CASSVGSGVVGELFF. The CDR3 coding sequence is TGTGCCAGCAGCGTAGGTTCAGGGGTGGTCGGGGAGCTGTTTTTT.

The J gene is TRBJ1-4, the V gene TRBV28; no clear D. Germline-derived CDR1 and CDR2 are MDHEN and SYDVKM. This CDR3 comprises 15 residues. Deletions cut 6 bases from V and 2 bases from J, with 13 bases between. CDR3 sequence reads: CASRNGESTNEKLFF. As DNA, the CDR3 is TGTGCCAGCAGGAACGGGGAGTCCACTAATGAAAAACTGTTTTTT.

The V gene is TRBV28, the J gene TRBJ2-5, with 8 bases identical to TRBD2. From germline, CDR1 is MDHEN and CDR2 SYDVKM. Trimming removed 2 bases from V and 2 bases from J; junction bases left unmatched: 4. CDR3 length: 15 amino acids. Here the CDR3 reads CASSLRSGIQETQYF. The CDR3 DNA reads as TGTGCCAGCAGTTTACGTAGCGGGATTCAAGAGACCCAGTACTTC.